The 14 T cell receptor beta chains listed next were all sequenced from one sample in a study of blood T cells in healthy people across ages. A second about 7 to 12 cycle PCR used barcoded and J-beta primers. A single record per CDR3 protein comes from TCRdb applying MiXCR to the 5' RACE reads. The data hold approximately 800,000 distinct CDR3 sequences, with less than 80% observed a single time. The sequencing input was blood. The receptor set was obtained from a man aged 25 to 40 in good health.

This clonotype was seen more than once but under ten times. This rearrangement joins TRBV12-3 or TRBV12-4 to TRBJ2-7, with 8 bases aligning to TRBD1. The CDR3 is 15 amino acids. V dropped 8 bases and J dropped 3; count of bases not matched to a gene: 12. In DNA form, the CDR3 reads TGTGCCAGCCCCCCTTCGGCAGGGGGCTTCTACGAGCAGTACTTC. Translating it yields CASPPSAGGFYEQYF.

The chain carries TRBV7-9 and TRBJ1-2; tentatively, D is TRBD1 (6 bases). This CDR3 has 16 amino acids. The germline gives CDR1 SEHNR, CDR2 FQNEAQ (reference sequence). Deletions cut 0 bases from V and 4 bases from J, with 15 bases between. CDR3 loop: CASSLARGPPGYGYTF. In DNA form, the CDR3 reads TGTGCCAGCAGCTTAGCCAGGGGACCTCCGGGCTATGGCTACACCTTC.

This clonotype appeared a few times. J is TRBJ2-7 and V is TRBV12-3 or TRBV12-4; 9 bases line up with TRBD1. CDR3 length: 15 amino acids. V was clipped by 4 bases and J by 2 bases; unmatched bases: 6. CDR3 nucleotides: TGTGCCAGCAGTTCCCGGGACAGGGCCACCTACGAGCAGTACTTC. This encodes CASSSRDRATYEQYF.

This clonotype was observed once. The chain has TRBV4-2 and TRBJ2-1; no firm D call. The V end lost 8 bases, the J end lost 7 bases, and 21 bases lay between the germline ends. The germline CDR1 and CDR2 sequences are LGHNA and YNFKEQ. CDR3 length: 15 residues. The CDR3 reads CASGRMTGLGNEQFF. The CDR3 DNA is TGTGCCAGCGGAAGGATGACCGGGTTGGGGAATGAGCAGTTCTTC.

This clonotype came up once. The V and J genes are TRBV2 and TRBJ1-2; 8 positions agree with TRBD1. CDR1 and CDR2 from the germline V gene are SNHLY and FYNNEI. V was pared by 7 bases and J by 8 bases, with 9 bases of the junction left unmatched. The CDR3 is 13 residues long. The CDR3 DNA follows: TGTGCCAGCATCGGACAGGGTTGGTGGGGCTACACCTTC. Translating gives CASIGQGWWGYTF.

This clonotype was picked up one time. This CDR3 is CASSLQQGNYEQYF. The CDR3 DNA follows: TGTGCCAGCAGCTTACAACAGGGGAACTACGAGCAGTACTTC. V and J are TRBV7-2 and TRBJ2-5; TRBD1 matches at 7 bases. The J call may be incorrect, as the DNA end agrees better with TRBJ2-7. This CDR3 has 14 amino acids. Germline V gene data show CDR1 as SGHTA and CDR2 as FQGNSA.

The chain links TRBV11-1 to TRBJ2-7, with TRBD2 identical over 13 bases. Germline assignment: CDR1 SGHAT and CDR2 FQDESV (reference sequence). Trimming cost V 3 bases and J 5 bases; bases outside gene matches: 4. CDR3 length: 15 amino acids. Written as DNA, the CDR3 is TGTGCCAGCAGCTTCGGGACTAGCGGGGTGGACGAGCAGTACTTC. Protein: CASSFGTSGVDEQYF.

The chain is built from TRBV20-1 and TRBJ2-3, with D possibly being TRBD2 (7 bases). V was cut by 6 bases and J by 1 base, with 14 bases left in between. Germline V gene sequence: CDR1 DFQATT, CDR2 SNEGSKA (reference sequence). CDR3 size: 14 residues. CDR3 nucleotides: TGCAGTGCCAAGACGGGGGGCGGCACAGATACGCAGTATTTT. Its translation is CSAKTGGGTDTQYF.

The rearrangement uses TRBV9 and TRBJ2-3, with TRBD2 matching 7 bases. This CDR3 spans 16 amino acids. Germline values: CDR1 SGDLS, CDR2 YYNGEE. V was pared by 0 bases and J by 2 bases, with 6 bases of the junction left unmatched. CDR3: CASSVGLAVFTDTQYF. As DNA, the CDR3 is TGTGCCAGCAGCGTAGGTCTAGCGGTTTTCACAGATACGCAGTATTTT.

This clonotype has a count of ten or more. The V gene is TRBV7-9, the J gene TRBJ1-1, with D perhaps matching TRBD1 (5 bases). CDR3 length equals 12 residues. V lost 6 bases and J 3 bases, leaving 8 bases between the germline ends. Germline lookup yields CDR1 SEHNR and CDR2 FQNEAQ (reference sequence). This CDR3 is CASRDSYTEAFF. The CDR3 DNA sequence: TGTGCCAGCAGAGACAGCTACACTGAAGCTTTCTTT.

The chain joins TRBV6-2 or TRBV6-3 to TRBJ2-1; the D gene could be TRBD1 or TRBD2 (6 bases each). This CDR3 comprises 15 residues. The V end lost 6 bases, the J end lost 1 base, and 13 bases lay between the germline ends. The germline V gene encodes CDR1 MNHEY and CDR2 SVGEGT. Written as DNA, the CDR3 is TGTGCCAGCAGAATCGGGGGCTCGTCCTACAATGAGCAGTTCTTC. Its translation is CASRIGGSSYNEQFF.

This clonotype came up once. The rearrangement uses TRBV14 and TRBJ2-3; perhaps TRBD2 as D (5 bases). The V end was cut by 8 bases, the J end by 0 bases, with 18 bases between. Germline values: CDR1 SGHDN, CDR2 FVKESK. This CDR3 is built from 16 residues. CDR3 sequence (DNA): TGTGCCAGCGGCCGAGGAGGCACGGGGAGCACAGATACGCAGTATTTT. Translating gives CASGRGGTGSTDTQYF.

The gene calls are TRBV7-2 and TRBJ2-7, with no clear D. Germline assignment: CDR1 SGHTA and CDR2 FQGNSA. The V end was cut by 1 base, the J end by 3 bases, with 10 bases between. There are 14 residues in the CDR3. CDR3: CASSLGLDHYEQYF. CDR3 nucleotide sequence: TGTGCCAGCAGCTTAGGGCTGGACCACTACGAGCAGTACTTC.

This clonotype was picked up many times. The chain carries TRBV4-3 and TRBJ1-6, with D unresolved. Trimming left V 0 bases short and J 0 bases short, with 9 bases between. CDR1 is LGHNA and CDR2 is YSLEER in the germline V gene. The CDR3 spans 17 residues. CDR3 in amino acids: CASSQESWISYNSPLHF. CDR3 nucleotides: TGCGCCAGCAGCCAAGAGAGTTGGATCTCCTATAATTCACCCCTCCACTTT.